This T cell receptor beta chain is from a study of shared clonotypes between healthy human individuals. Study-wide results and limits: Memory subsets generally showed smaller estimated richness than naive subsets did. Sharing across four donors was seen in 4.5% to 6.5% of naive CD4 clonotypes. Rarefaction analysis demonstrated incomplete sorted-subset sequencing notwithstanding large depth.

Concerning this clone itself: What it binds is unknown.

The germline CDR1 and CDR2 sequences are LGHNA and YSLEER. Trimming took off 1 base at V and 5 bases at J, with 14 bases between the two ends. The CDR3 contains 15 residues. The authors distributed each subset's genomic DNA evenly over several immunoSEQ plates. The data were produced by immunoSEQ multiplex PCR, yet TCRdb's version contains in-frame clones alone and is incomplete. The table has millions of clones, 80% to 95% seen once. The sequence was obtained from a man younger than 30 in good health. Some clones in this sample may be carry-over from other donors' samples. The specimen sequenced was naive CD4+ T cells from PBMCs. Specified subset: CD45RA+ positively selected. The J gene is TRBJ1-2, the V gene TRBV4-3; D might be TRBD1 (5 bases). The chain's CDR3 is CASSQVPGWGYGYTF. In DNA, the CDR3 is TGCGCCAGCAGCCAAGTCCCAGGGTGGGGGTATGGCTACACCTTC.